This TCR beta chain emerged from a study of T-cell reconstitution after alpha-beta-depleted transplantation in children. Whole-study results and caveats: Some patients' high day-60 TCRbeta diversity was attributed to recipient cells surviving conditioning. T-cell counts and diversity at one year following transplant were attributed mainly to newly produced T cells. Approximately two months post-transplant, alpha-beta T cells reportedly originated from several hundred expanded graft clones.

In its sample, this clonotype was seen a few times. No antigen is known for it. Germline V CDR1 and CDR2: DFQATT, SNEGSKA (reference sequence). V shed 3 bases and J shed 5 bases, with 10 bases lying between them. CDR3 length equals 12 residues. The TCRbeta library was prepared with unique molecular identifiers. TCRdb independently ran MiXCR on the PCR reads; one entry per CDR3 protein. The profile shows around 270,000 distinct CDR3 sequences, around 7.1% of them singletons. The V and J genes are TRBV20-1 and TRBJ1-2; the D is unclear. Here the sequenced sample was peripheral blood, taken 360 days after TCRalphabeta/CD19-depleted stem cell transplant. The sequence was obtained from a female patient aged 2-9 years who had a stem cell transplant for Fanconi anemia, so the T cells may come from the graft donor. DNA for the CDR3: TGCAGTGCTAGGGGAGACGGATATGGCTACACCTTC. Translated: CSARGDGYGYTF.